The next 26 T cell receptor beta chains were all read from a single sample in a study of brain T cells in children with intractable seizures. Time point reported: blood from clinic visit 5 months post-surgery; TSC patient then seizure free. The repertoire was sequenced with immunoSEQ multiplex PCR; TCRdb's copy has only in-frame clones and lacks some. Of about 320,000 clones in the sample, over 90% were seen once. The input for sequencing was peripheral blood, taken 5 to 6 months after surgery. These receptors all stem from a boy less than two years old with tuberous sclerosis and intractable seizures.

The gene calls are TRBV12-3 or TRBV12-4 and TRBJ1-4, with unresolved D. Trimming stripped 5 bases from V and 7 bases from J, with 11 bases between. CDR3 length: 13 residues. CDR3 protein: CASSRDFGEKLFF. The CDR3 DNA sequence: TGTGCCAGCAGTCGGGATTTTGGTGAAAAACTGTTTTTT.

The CDR3 DNA is TGCGCCAGCAGCGCGAACGGGCCTGAGGATCAGCCCCAGCATTTT. Its translation is CASSANGPEDQPQHF. The chain is built from TRBV5-1 and TRBJ1-5, with D unclear. The CDR3 has 15 residues. Deletions cut 4 bases from V and 5 bases from J, with 16 bases between. In germline, CDR1 is SGHRS, CDR2 YFSETQ. Looking up the rest from reference TRBV5-1 and TRBJ1-5 gives the full variable domain: KAGVTQTPRYLIKTRGQQVTLSCSPISGHRSVSWYQQTPGQGLQFLFEYFSETQRNKGNFPGRFSGRQFSNSRSEMNVSTLELGDSALYLCASSANGPEDQPQHFGDGTRLSIL.

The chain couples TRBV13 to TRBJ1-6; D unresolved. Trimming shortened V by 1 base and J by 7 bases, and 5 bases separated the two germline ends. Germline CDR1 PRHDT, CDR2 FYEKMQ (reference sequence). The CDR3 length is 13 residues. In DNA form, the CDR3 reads TGTGCCAGCAGCTTAGCGGCGAATTCACCCCTCCACTTT. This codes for CASSLAANSPLHF.

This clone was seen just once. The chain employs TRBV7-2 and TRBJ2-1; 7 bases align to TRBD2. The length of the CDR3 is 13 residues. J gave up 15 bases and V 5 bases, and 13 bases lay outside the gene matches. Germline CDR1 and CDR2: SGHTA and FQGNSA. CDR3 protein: CASSIKSGIPPFF. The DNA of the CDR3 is TGTGCCAGCAGCATAAAAAGCGGGATCCCCCCGTTCTTC.

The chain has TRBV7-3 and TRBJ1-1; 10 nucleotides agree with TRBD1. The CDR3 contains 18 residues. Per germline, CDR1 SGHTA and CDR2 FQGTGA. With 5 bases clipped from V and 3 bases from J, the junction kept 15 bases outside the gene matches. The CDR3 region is CASSPTGGLFLRDTEAFF. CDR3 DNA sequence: TGTGCCAGCAGCCCGACAGGGGGCTTATTTTTGAGAGACACTGAAGCTTTCTTT. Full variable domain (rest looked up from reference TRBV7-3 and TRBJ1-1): GAGVSQTPSNKVTEKGKYVELRCDPISGHTALYWYRQSLGQGPEFLIYFQGTGAADDSGLPNDRFFAVRPEGSVSTLKIQRTERGDSAVYLCASSPTGGLFLRDTEAFFGQGTRLTVV.

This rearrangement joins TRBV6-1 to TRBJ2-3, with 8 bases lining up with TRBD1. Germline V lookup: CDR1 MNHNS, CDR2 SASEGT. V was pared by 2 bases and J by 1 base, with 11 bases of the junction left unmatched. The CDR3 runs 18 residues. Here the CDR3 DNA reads TGTGCCAGCAGTGAACCGTCCCCAGGGGGCTGGGGCACAGATACGCAGTATTTT. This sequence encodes CASSEPSPGGWGTDTQYF.

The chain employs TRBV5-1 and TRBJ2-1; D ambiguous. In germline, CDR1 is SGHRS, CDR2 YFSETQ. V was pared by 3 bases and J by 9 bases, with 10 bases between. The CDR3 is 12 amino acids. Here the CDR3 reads CASSYDLSEQFF. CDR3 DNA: TGCGCCAGCAGCTATGACCTTAGTGAGCAGTTCTTC.

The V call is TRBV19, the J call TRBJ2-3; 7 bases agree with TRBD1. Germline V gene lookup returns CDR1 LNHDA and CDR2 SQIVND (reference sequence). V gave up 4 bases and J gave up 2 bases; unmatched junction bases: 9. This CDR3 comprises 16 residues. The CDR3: CASSSRDSLLTDTQYF. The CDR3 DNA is TGTGCCAGTAGTAGTAGGGACAGCCTTCTCACAGATACGCAGTATTTT.

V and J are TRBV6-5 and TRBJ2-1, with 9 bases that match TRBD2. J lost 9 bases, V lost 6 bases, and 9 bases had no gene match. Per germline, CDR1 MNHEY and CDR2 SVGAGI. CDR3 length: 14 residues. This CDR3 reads CASRETSGSREQFF. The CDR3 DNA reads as TGTGCCAGCAGGGAGACTAGCGGCTCCCGTGAGCAGTTCTTC.

CDR3 DNA: TGTGCCAGCAGGGAATATTTAGAACGGTCGGAGCGTGGCTACACCTTC. Translating it yields CASREYLERSERGYTF. This chain joins TRBV2 and TRBJ1-2; no clear D. With 6 bases removed from V and 7 bases from J, the gap between germline ends came to 24 bases. Germline V gene sequence: CDR1 SNHLY, CDR2 FYNNEI. The CDR3 spans 16 residues.

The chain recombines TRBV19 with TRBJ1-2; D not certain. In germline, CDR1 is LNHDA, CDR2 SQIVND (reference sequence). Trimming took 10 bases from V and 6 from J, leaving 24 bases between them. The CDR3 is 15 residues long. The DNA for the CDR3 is TGTGCCACCAACATCCGGGCCAAAAGTTACAATGGCTACACCTTC. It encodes CATNIRAKSYNGYTF.

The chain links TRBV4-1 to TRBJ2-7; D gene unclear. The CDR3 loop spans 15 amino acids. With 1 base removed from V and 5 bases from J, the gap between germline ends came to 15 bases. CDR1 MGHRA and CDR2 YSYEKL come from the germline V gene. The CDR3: CASSQASTRSDEQYF. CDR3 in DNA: TGCGCCAGCAGCCAAGCAAGTACCAGGAGCGACGAGCAGTACTTC.

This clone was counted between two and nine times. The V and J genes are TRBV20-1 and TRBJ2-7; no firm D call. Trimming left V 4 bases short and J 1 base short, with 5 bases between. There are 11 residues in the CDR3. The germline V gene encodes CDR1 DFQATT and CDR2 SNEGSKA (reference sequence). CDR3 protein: CSATGSYEQYF. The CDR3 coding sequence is TGCAGTGCTACAGGTTCCTACGAGCAGTACTTC.

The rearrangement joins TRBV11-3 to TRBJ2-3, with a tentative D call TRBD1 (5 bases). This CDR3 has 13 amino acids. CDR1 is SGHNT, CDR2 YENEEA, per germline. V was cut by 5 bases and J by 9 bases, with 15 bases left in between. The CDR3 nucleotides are TGTGCCAGCAGCGCAGGAATAGGGGTGACGCAGTATTTT. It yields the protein CASSAGIGVTQYF.

The CDR3 region is CASSPLLTDTQYF. The CDR3 DNA reads TGTGCCAGCAGTCCCCTTCTCACAGATACGCAGTATTTT. The chain recombines TRBV27 with TRBJ2-3; D call uncertain. V shed 5 bases and J shed 2 bases, with 8 bases lying between them. Germline V gene sequence: CDR1 MNHEY, CDR2 SMNVEV (reference sequence). The CDR3 spans 13 residues.

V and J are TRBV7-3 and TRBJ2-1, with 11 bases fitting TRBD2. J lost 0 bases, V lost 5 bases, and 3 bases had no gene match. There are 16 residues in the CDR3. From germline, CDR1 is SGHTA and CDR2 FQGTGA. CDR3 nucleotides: TGTGCCAGCAGCGACGGGACTAGCGGCTCCTACAATGAGCAGTTCTTC. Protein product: CASSDGTSGSYNEQFF.

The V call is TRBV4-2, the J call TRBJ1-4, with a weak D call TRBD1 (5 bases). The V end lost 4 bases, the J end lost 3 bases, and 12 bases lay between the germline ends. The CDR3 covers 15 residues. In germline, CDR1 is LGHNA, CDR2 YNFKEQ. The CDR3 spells CASSPRGGANEKLFF. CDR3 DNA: TGTGCCAGCAGCCCCCGGGGGGGAGCTAATGAAAAACTGTTTTTT.

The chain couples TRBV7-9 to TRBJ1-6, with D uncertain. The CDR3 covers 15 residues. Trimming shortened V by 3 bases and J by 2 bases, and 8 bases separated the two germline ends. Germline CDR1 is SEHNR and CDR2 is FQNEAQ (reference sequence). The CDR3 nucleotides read TGTGCCAGCAGCTTGGCGGAAACCTATAATTCACCCCTCCACTTT. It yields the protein CASSLAETYNSPLHF.

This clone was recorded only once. The CDR3 bases are TGTGCCAGCAGCTTAGAGCGGGGGGCAAACACTGAAGCTTTCTTT. Residues: CASSLERGANTEAFF. V is TRBV7-9 and J is TRBJ1-1; TRBD1 is a possible D gene (6 bases). V lost 1 base, J lost 2 bases, and 11 bases lay in between. This CDR3 spans 15 amino acids. Germline assignment: CDR1 SEHNR and CDR2 FQNEAQ (reference sequence).

The CDR3 DNA reads TGCGCCAGCAGCCAAACGCAGGTTGAGTTGACGGGCTACACCTTC. This codes for CASSQTQVELTGYTF. The chain employs TRBV4-1 and TRBJ1-2; D not certain. V was pared by 2 bases and J by 8 bases, with 18 bases between. This CDR3 spans 15 amino acids. Germline V gene data show CDR1 as MGHRA and CDR2 as YSYEKL.

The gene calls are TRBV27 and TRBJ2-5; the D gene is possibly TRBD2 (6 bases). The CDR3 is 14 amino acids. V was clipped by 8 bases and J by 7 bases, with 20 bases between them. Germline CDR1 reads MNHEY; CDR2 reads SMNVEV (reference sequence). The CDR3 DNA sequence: TGTGCCAGCTCCTGGGGTTCGGGGGTGGGGACCCAGTACTTC. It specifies CASSWGSGVGTQYF.

CDR3 in amino acids: CASSLPRVDYGYTF. CDR3 nucleotide sequence: TGTGCCAGCAGTCTCCCGAGGGTTGACTATGGCTACACCTTC. V usage is TRBV28 and J usage is TRBJ1-2; D unresolved. The germline CDR1 and CDR2 sequences are MDHEN and SYDVKM. Trimming pared 5 bases from V and 3 bases from J, leaving 13 bases between. The CDR3 has 14 amino acids.

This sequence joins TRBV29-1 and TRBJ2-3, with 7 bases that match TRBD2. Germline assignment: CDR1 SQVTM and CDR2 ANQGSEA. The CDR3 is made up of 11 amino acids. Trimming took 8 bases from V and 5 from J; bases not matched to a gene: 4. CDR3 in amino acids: CSPWGGDTQYF. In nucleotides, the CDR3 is TGCAGCCCTTGGGGGGGAGATACGCAGTATTTT.

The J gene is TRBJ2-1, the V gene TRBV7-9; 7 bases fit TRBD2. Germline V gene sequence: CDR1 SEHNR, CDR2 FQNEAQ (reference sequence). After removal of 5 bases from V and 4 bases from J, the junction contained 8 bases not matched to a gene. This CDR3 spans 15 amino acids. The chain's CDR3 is CASSHLLADYNEQFF. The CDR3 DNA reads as TGTGCCAGCAGCCATCTCCTAGCGGATTACAATGAGCAGTTCTTC.

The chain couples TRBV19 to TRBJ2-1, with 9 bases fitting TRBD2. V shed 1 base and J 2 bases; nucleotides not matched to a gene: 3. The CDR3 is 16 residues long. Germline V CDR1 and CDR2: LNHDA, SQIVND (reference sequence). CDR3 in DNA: TGTGCCAGTAGTATAGTCGGCGGGAGGGCCTACAATGAGCAGTTCTTC. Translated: CASSIVGGRAYNEQFF.

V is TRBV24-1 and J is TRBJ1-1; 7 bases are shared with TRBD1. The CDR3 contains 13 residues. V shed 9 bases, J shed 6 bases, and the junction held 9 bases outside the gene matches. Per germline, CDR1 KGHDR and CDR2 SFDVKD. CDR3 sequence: CATRQGVEAEAFF. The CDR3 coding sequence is TGTGCCACCCGACAGGGTGTGGAAGCTGAAGCTTTCTTT.